This TCR beta chain was identified during a study of post-analysis software for immune sequencing data. Overall study: Several disease courses (relapsing-remitting, secondary progressive and progressive-relapsing) of multiple sclerosis were included.

Findings and limits, study-wide: Roughly five TRBV segments were significantly more frequent in patients than in controls. TRBV5-6, TRBV5-1 and TRBV20-1 were among these segments. With F measure, samples from one preparation batch clustered together strongly. Among multiple sclerosis patients, normalized Chao1 diversity was significantly below that of controls.

Sequencing libraries made from TCR beta cDNA carried unique molecular identifiers. The yield from roughly 1 to 10 million T cells was roughly 500,000 cDNA molecules in total. TCRdb used MiXCR to reprocess the PCR reads, holding one entry per CDR3 protein. The top ten clones hold roughly 0.54% of a sample with some 690,000 distinct CDR3 sequences, less than 35% of them seen once. CDR1 and CDR2 (germline): MNHNS, SASEGT. V was cut by 7 bases and J by 3 bases, with 17 bases left in between. The CDR3 sequence is 15 residues long. Details on this clonotype: Its antigen remains unidentified.

The rearrangement joins TRBV6-1 to TRBJ2-3; TRBD2 might be the D (7 bases). This receptor was taken from a girl aged 10-17 years with multiple sclerosis. The sample was blood. CDR3 protein: CASIMGGGGTDTQYF. The CDR3 DNA sequence: TGTGCCAGCATCATGGGCGGGGGCGGGACAGATACGCAGTATTTT.